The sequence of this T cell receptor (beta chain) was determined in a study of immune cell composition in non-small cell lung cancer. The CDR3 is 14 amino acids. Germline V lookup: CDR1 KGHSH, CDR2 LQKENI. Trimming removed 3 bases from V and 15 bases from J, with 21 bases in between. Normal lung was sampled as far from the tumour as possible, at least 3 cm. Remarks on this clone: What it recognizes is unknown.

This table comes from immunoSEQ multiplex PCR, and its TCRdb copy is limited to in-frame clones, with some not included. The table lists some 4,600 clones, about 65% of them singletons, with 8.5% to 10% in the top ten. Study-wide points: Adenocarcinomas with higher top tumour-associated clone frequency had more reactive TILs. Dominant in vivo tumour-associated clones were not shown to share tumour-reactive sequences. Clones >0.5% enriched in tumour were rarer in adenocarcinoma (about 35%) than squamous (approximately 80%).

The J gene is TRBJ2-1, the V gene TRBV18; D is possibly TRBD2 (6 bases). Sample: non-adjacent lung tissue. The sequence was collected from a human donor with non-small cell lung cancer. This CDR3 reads CASSPSPTWGVWFF. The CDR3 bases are TGTGCCAGCTCACCTAGCCCTACCTGGGGGGTTTGGTTCTTC.